Sequencing of this TCR beta chain was carried out in a study of vaccination and CD4 T cells after COVID-19. Study background: Cells were stimulated with overlapping spike peptides from SARS-CoV-2, HCoV-NL63, HCoV-OC43 and HCoV-229E.

This clonotype appeared a few times. Its antigen is currently unknown. Oncomine TCR Beta short-read sequencing was applied to DNA from cultured CD4+ T cells. From cultured CD4+ T cells, genomic DNA was extracted. A single record per CDR3 protein comes from TCRdb applying MiXCR to the PCR reads. This sample has just over 14,000 distinct CDR3 sequences, with about 50% found just once. Indicated treatment: roughly 10-day PBMC culture with coronavirus spike peptide pools or control peptides (ViraFEST assay). Using peptide pools, antigen-specific T cells were expanded in ViraFEST before TCRs were sequenced. This CDR3 comprises 13 residues. Losses at the gene ends were 4 bases for V and 3 bases for J; bases not matched to a gene: 1. Germline V lookup: CDR1 SGHTA, CDR2 FQGNSA.

Sequences were obtained from CD4+ T cells from blood, cultured in vitro. The chain has TRBV7-2 and TRBJ1-1; 8 nucleotides match TRBD1. The sequence derives from a human donor who had recovered from COVID-19. In nucleotides, the CDR3 is TGTGCCAGCAGCTCACAGGGGGACACTGAAGCTTTCTTT. It translates to CASSSQGDTEAFF.